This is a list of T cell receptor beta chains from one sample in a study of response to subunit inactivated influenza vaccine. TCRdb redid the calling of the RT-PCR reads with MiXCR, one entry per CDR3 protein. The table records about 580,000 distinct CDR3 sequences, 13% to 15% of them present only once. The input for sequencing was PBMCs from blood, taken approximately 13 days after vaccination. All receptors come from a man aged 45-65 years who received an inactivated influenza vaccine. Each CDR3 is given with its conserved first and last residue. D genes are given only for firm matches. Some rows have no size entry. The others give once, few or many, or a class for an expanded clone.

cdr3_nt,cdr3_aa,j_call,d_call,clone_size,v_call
TGTGCCAGCAGCTTAGAGCGGGGGGGCTACGAGCAGTACTTC,CASSLERGGYEQYF,TRBJ2-7,TRBD2,many,TRBV11-2
TGTGCCACCAGCACTCGATCGGGGGGGGCCTACGAGCAGTACTTC,CATSTRSGGAYEQYF,TRBJ2-7,TRBD2,many,TRBV15
TGTGCCAGCAGCTTAGCGCTAGGAGGCCACAATGAGCAGTTCTTC,CASSLALGGHNEQFF,TRBJ2-1,NA,few,TRBV7-8
TGTGCCAGCAGCCAAGGGGCGGGTGTTGTTAACTATGGCTACACCTTC,CASSQGAGVVNYGYTF,TRBJ1-2,NA,few,TRBV7-9
TGCGCCAGCAGCCAAGATTGGGTGGTTCCTGTGACAGGGGCACCCTACGAGCAGTACTTC,CASSQDWVVPVTGAPYEQYF,TRBJ2-7,TRBD1,NA,TRBV4-3
TGCAGCGTTGAGGGTTTCGGACAGGACCCCGGGGAGCTGTTTTTT,CSVEGFGQDPGELFF,TRBJ2-2,TRBD1,NA,TRBV29-1
TGTGCCAGCAACCAGGGAATAAGCACTGAAGCTTTCTTT,CASNQGISTEAFF,TRBJ1-1,NA,NA,TRBV2
TGTGCCAGCAGTTTTAGGCGGATGAACACTGAAGCTTTCTTT,CASSFRRMNTEAFF,TRBJ1-1,NA,many,TRBV12-3/TRBV12-4
TGTGCCACCAGCAGAGATAACGGCGAGACCCAGTACTTC,CATSRDNGETQYF,TRBJ2-5,NA,NA,TRBV15
TGCGCCAGCAGCCCCGAAGGGACAGACACAGATACGCAGTATTTT,CASSPEGTDTDTQYF,TRBJ2-3,TRBD1,many,TRBV5-1